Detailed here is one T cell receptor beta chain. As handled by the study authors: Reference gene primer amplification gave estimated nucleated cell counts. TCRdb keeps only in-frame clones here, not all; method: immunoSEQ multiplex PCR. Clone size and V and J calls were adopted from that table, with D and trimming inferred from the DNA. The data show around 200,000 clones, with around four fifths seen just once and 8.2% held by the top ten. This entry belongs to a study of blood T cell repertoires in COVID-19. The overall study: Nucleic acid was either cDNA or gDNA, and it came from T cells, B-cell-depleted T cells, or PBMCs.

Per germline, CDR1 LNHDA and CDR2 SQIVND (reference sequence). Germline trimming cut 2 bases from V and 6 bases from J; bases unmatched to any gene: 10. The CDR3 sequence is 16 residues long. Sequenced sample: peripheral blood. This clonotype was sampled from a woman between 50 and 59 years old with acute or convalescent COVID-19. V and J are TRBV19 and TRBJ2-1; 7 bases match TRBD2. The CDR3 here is CASSIFGTTFGNEQFF. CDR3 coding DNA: TGTGCCAGTAGTATATTTGGGACTACCTTCGGCAATGAGCAGTTCTTC.